Below are 30 T cell receptor beta chains sequenced from a single sample in a study of OX40 agonist ivuxolimab in advanced cancers. Measured with immunoSEQ multiplex PCR; TCRdb has only the in-frame clones, and not every one. The table records about 54,000 clones, about 87% of them present only once. The sample was CD4+ or CD8+ T cells sorted from blood, taken in a trial of the OX40 agonist ivuxolimab. The receptor source for this set is an adult with an advanced solid tumor such as melanoma, head and neck, liver or kidney cancer.

This clone was detected only once. This chain links TRBV6-6 with TRBJ2-3, with D hard to call. Germline CDR1 reads MNHNY; CDR2 reads SVGAGI (reference sequence). This CDR3 region has 15 residues. Between the trimmed V and J ends, which lost 6 bases and 0 bases, there was a span of 13 bases. The CDR3 region is CASSPDPLSTDTQYF. For the CDR3, the DNA is TGTGCCAGCAGCCCGGACCCGCTCAGCACAGATACGCAGTATTTT.

The chain joins TRBV6-6 to TRBJ2-2; the match to TRBD1 covers 7 bases. The CDR3 extends over 13 amino acids. Per the germline V gene, CDR1 is MNHNY and CDR2 is SVGAGI (reference sequence). The V and J ends lost 5 bases and 7 bases, in that order; junction bases with no gene match: 4. Here the CDR3 DNA reads TGTGCCAGCAGTAACAGGGGTCACGGGGAGCTGTTTTTT. Encoded protein: CASSNRGHGELFF.

This rearrangement joins TRBV6-5 to TRBJ1-5; D remains unclear. The CDR3 is 14 amino acids. Trimming removed 8 bases at V and 1 base at J, with 12 bases between. CDR1 is MNHEY and CDR2 is SVGAGI in the germline V gene. The CDR3 loop is CASGSTESNQPQHF. CDR3 nucleotide sequence: TGTGCCAGCGGCTCTACGGAAAGCAATCAGCCCCAGCATTTT.

The chain joins TRBV10-1 to TRBJ2-3; no clear D. CDR1 and CDR2 (germline): WNHNN, SYGVQD (reference sequence). This CDR3 comprises 15 residues. Trimming left V 4 bases short and J 0 bases short, with 11 bases between. CDR3 sequence reads: CASSGGVASTDTQYF. In DNA form, the CDR3 reads TGCGCCAGCAGTGGGGGTGTTGCTAGCACAGATACGCAGTATTTT.

The chain uses TRBV5-1 and TRBJ2-5, with 7 positions matching TRBD1. Trimming took 2 bases from V and 5 from J; bases not matched to a gene: 9. Germline CDR1 is SGHRS and CDR2 is YFSETQ. There are 15 residues in the CDR3. CDR3 loop: CASSFQTGYLETQYF. In nucleotides, the CDR3 is TGCGCCAGCAGCTTCCAGACAGGGTATCTGGAGACCCAGTACTTC.

The gene calls are TRBV10-1 and TRBJ2-1, with 12 bases fitting TRBD2. Trimming cost V 0 bases and J 6 bases; bases outside gene matches: 0. This CDR3 comprises 15 residues. Germline V CDR1 and CDR2: WNHNN, SYGVQD (reference sequence). CDR3: CASSESLAGGNEQFF. CDR3 DNA sequence: TGCGCCAGCAGTGAGTCACTAGCGGGGGGCAATGAGCAGTTCTTC.

The chain is built from TRBV7-2 and TRBJ2-5; D not resolved. The CDR3 is 13 amino acids. Germline V gene lookup returns CDR1 SGHTA and CDR2 FQGNSA. V lost 4 bases, J lost 5 bases, and 11 bases lay in between. DNA for the CDR3: TGTGCCAGCAGCTCCGGAAGTAGGGAGACCCAGTACTTC. Its protein product is CASSSGSRETQYF.

The chain combines TRBV6-1 with TRBJ2-1; the D gene is possibly TRBD1 (6 bases). The V gene's germline CDR1 is MNHNS and CDR2 SASEGT. This CDR3 contains 13 residues. The V gene lost 6 bases and the J gene lost 6 bases, with 12 bases spanning the gap. CDR3 nucleotide sequence: TGTGCCAGCAGCGAACAGGGTCTCAATGAGCAGTTCTTC. Translation gives CASSEQGLNEQFF.

Sample share makes this clone medium-sized (0.01 to 0.1%). The J gene is TRBJ2-7, the V gene TRBV5-1, with 9 bases that match TRBD1. V shed 4 bases and J 6 bases; nucleotides not matched to a gene: 5. Germline lookup yields CDR1 SGHRS and CDR2 YFSETQ. The CDR3 covers 13 residues. Written as DNA, the CDR3 is TGCGCCAGCAGCCCAGGGACAGGGCCCGAGCAGTACTTC. It translates to CASSPGTGPEQYF.

The chain uses TRBV5-1 and TRBJ2-3, with D possibly being TRBD2 (5 bases). With 7 bases removed from V and 2 bases from J, the gap between germline ends came to 14 bases. Germline V lookup: CDR1 SGHRS, CDR2 YFSETQ. The CDR3 has 14 residues. CDR3 sequence reads: CASQEAADTDTQYF. The CDR3 bases are TGCGCCAGCCAAGAAGCGGCCGACACAGATACGCAGTATTTT. The full variable domain, in which reference TRBV5-1 and TRBJ2-3 provide the parts outside the CDR3, is KAGVTQTPRYLIKTRGQQVTLSCSPISGHRSVSWYQQTPGQGLQFLFEYFSETQRNKGNFPGRFSGRQFSNSRSEMNVSTLELGDSALYLCASQEAADTDTQYFGPGTRLTVL.

This chain uses TRBV18 with TRBJ1-2; the match to TRBD1 covers 7 bases. Germline lookup yields CDR1 KGHSH and CDR2 LQKENI. The length of the CDR3 is 15 residues. V was pared by 1 base and J by 7 bases, with 9 bases of the junction left unmatched. The CDR3 region has the DNA TGTGCCAGCTCACCACAGGGGGCTAAGTTCTCTGGCTACACCTTC. Protein product: CASSPQGAKFSGYTF. The entire variable domain, with the rest obtained from reference TRBV18 and TRBJ1-2, is as follows: NAGVMQNPRHLVRRRGQEARLRCSPMKGHSHVYWYRQLPEEGLKFMVYLQKENIIDESGMPKERFSAEFPKEGPSILRIQQVVRGDSAAYFCASSPQGAKFSGYTFGSGTRLTVV.

V gene TRBV28 combines with J gene TRBJ1-5; 7 bases fit TRBD1. J lost 0 bases, V lost 3 bases, and 8 bases had no gene match. The CDR3 covers 17 residues. CDR1 is MDHEN, CDR2 SYDVKM, per germline. CDR3 protein: CASSLPGQSYSNQPQHF. The CDR3 nucleotides read TGTGCCAGCAGTTTGCCGGGACAGTCGTATAGCAATCAGCCCCAGCATTTT.

The rearrangement links TRBV6-1 to TRBJ1-4; TRBD1 matches at 11 bases. V lost 6 bases to trimming and J lost 7 bases; unmatched junction nucleotides: 7. The V gene's germline CDR1 is MNHNS and CDR2 SASEGT. This CDR3 region has 15 residues. Here the CDR3 DNA reads TGTGCCAGCAGGAAGCTGGGACAGGGGGGTGAAAAACTGTTTTTT. Translation: CASRKLGQGGEKLFF.

V and J are TRBV30 and TRBJ1-1, with TRBD1 identical over 8 bases. This CDR3 has 11 residues. The germline V gene encodes CDR1 GTSNPN and CDR2 SVGIG (reference sequence). J lost 6 bases, V lost 8 bases, and 5 bases had no gene match. Here the CDR3 reads CAGTGGPEAFF. In nucleotides, the CDR3 is TGTGCCGGAACAGGGGGGCCTGAAGCTTTCTTT.

This chain links TRBV6-5 with TRBJ1-2; a possible D gene is TRBD1 (6 bases). Germline-derived CDR1 and CDR2 are MNHEY and SVGAGI. CDR3 length equals 15 residues. V gave up 6 bases and J gave up 4 bases, with 18 bases separating them. The CDR3: CASRKQDSTSYGYTF. CDR3 coding DNA: TGTGCCAGCAGGAAACAGGACAGCACTTCCTATGGCTACACCTTC.

J is TRBJ2-1 and V is TRBV10-3; 8 bases match TRBD2. Trimming at V came to 4 bases and at J to 8 bases, leaving 7 bases not matched to a gene. This CDR3 spans 14 amino acids. Germline-derived CDR1 and CDR2 are ENHRY and SYGVKD. Here the CDR3 DNA reads TGTGCCATCAGTGCGATTTCCGGGAGGGATGAGCAGTTCTTC. Its translation is CAISAISGRDEQFF.

The rearrangement uses TRBV7-9 and TRBJ1-4; D remains unclear. Germline V CDR1 and CDR2: SEHNR, FQNEAQ (reference sequence). Between the trimmed V and J ends, which lost 2 bases and 7 bases, there was a span of 11 bases. The CDR3 has 14 amino acids. The CDR3 reads CASSLRAEGEKLFF. In DNA form, the CDR3 reads TGTGCCAGCAGCTTACGGGCGGAGGGTGAAAAACTGTTTTTT. The whole variable domain, remainder taken from reference TRBV7-9 and TRBJ1-4, is DTGVSQNPRHKITKRGQNVTFRCDPISEHNRLYWYRQTLGQGPEFLTYFQNEAQLEKSRLLSDRFSAERPKGSFSTLEIQRTEQGDSAMYLCASSLRAEGEKLFFGSGTQLSVL.

This clone has more than one count but fewer than ten. The gene calls are TRBV30 and TRBJ2-3; 8 bases line up with TRBD2. CDR1 and CDR2 (germline): GTSNPN, SVGIG (reference sequence). Trimming took 3 bases from V and 10 from J; bases not matched to a gene: 6. This CDR3 contains 12 residues. Here the CDR3 reads CAWRQSGSSQYF. CDR3 in DNA: TGTGCCTGGAGGCAGAGCGGGAGCTCGCAGTATTTT.

The chain couples TRBV7-2 to TRBJ2-3; 7 nucleotides match TRBD2. Germline CDR1 reads SGHTA; CDR2 reads FQGNSA. The CDR3 sequence is 16 residues long. V shed 5 bases and J 1 base; nucleotides not matched to a gene: 9. The DNA of the CDR3 is TGTGCCAGCAGCGCCCACTCTAGCGGAGGCACAGATACGCAGTATTTT. This translates into CASSAHSSGGTDTQYF.

The chain is built from TRBV28 and TRBJ2-5; D is unclear. In germline, CDR1 is MDHEN, CDR2 SYDVKM. There are 13 residues in the CDR3. V was cut by 5 bases and J by 4 bases, with 11 bases left in between. CDR3 nucleotides: TGTGCCAGCAGTCCCAGCCGGGTAGAGACCCAGTACTTC. Translation gives CASSPSRVETQYF. The whole variable domain, filled in from reference TRBV28 and TRBJ2-5, reads DVKVTQSSRYLVKRTGEKVFLECVQDMDHENMFWYRQDPGLGLRLIYFSYDVKMKEKGDIPEGYSVSREKKERFSLILESASTNQTSMYLCASSPSRVETQYFGPGTRLLVL.

This chain uses TRBV30 with TRBJ2-5; D is tentatively TRBD1 or TRBD2 (5 bases each). The CDR3 runs 11 residues. Trimming took off 5 bases at V and 5 bases at J, with 9 bases between the two ends. Germline V CDR1 and CDR2: GTSNPN, SVGIG (reference sequence). The CDR3 region has the DNA TGTGCCTGGGGGGGAGCGGAGACCCAGTACTTC. Its translation is CAWGGAETQYF.

The chain couples TRBV6-6 to TRBJ2-2; D remains unclear. CDR3 length: 15 residues. Between the trimmed V and J ends, which lost 0 bases and 7 bases, there was a span of 12 bases. CDR1 is MNHNY, CDR2 SVGAGI, per germline (reference sequence). CDR3 residues: CASSYSGQRSGELFF. The CDR3 nucleotides are TGTGCCAGCAGTTACTCGGGTCAACGGAGCGGGGAGCTGTTTTTT.

This clone turned up a few times. The chain has TRBV7-9 and TRBJ2-3, with 9 nucleotides matching TRBD2. J was trimmed by 5 bases and V by 5 bases; bases with no gene match: 5. CDR1 and CDR2 from the germline V gene are SEHNR and FQNEAQ (reference sequence). The CDR3 runs 14 residues. CDR3 residues: CASSSSGSGDTQYF. The CDR3, as DNA: TGTGCCAGCAGCAGTAGCGGGAGTGGAGATACGCAGTATTTT.

The DNA for the CDR3 is TGTGCCACCAGCGGGGTTTCTGGGGCCAACGTCCTGACTTTC. Translating it yields CATSGVSGANVLTF. This chain uses TRBV15 with TRBJ2-6, with D unclear. The CDR3 extends over 14 amino acids. V was trimmed by 5 bases and J by 1 base, leaving 6 bases between them. Looked up from germline, CDR1 is LNHNV and CDR2 is YYDKDF (reference sequence).

This sequence joins TRBV5-1 and TRBJ2-2; 11 bases match TRBD1. V was clipped by 3 bases and J by 6 bases; unmatched bases: 4. Germline V lookup: CDR1 SGHRS, CDR2 YFSETQ. The CDR3 contains 15 residues. The CDR3 reads CASSSGQGEAGELFF. In DNA, the CDR3 is TGCGCCAGCAGCTCGGGACAGGGGGAGGCCGGGGAGCTGTTTTTT.

V gene TRBV30 combines with J gene TRBJ2-4; D tentatively reads TRBD1 or TRBD2 (6 bases each). The CDR3 runs to 13 residues. Trimming took off 3 bases at V and 6 bases at J, with 12 bases between the two ends. The V gene's germline CDR1 is GTSNPN and CDR2 SVGIG (reference sequence). The CDR3 reads CAWRPGAGNIQYF. CDR3 nucleotides: TGTGCCTGGAGGCCGGGGGCTGGAAACATTCAGTACTTC.

This clone came up once. The chain employs TRBV15 and TRBJ2-5, with TRBD2 as a possible D gene (6 bases). V lost 1 base and J 5 bases, leaving 11 bases between the germline ends. There are 14 residues in the CDR3. From germline, CDR1 is LNHNV and CDR2 YYDKDF (reference sequence). The CDR3 loop reads CATSRGGVEETQYF. CDR3 bases: TGTGCCACCAGCAGAGGGGGGGTGGAGGAGACCCAGTACTTC.

In its sample, this clone was seen a few times. The chain is built from TRBV30 and TRBJ1-4; TRBD1 might be the D (5 bases). Germline CDR1 GTSNPN, CDR2 SVGIG (reference sequence). The CDR3 has 11 residues. CDR3 sequence: CGFGGIEKLFF. For the CDR3, the DNA is TGTGGATTCGGGGGGATTGAAAAACTGTTTTTT. The full variable domain, with the rest looked up from reference TRBV30 and TRBJ1-4, is SQTIHQWPATLVQPVGSPLSLECTVEGTSNPNLYWYRQAAGRGLQLLFYSVGIGQISSEVPQNLSASRPQDRQFILSSKKLLLSDSGFYLCGFGGIEKLFFGSGTQLSVL.

The chain links TRBV5-1 to TRBJ2-5, with D possibly called TRBD1 or TRBD2 (5 bases each). This CDR3 contains 14 residues. Looked up from germline, CDR1 is SGHRS and CDR2 is YFSETQ. V was shortened by 3 bases and J by 1 base, with 10 bases between the two germline ends. The CDR3 sequence is CASSSGRIQETQYF. In DNA, the CDR3 is TGCGCCAGCAGCTCGGGACGGATCCAAGAGACCCAGTACTTC.

V usage is TRBV6-6 and J usage is TRBJ2-7, with D maybe TRBD1 (6 bases). The germline V gene encodes CDR1 MNHNY and CDR2 SVGAGI (reference sequence). Trimming took off 4 bases at V and 13 bases at J, with 14 bases between the two ends. The CDR3 extends over 11 amino acids. As DNA, the CDR3 is TGTGCCAGCAGTTTACCGGGACATGTCTACTTC. It encodes CASSLPGHVYF.